This TCR beta chain was sequenced in a study of neurological immune-mediated disorders. The ends were cut back, 4 bases at V and 2 bases at J, with 6 bases in the middle. Germline values: CDR1 SGHTA, CDR2 FQGNSA. The CDR3 runs to 12 residues. As for the cDNA, it was generated by 5'RACE with 10-nucleotide random UMIs. Each sequencing run yielded over 200 million TCR-beta sequences from 15-18 subjects. TCRdb re-analysed the 5' RACE reads in MiXCR, keeping a single row per CDR3 protein. The sample carries over 25,000 distinct CDR3 sequences, under 25% recorded once. The unsorted libraries originated from 2 million PBMCs kept at -80 C.

Sequencing used PBMCs. This receptor was identified in a woman aged 55-69 years in good health. This sequence joins TRBV7-2 and TRBJ2-7, with no clear D. The CDR3 DNA reads as TGTGCCAGCAGCTCCCAGCCCTACGAGCAGTACTTC. Amino acids: CASSSQPYEQYF.